This TCR beta chain was obtained from a study of blood T cell repertoires in COVID-19. Study-wide background: There were acute and convalescent COVID-19 samples, and they came from the United States, Italy and Spain. Sources were T cells, B-cell-depleted T cells, or PBMCs; the material itself was cDNA or gDNA.

CDR1 and CDR2 from the germline V gene are SGHTA and FQGNSA. The CDR3 is 12 residues long. The V gene lost 2 bases and the J gene lost 8 bases, with 7 bases spanning the gap. Original processing notes: Estimates of nucleated cell counts were drawn from the amplification of reference gene primers. Libraries were prepared by immunoSEQ multiplex PCR; TCRdb keeps only in-frame clonotypes and omits some of them. V, J and clone size reflect that table, while D and trimming were determined from the DNA. In the table there are under 200,000 clones, approximately 82% of which are singletons. The clonotype was recovered from a woman in her seventies who had recovered from COVID-19. This chain uses TRBV7-2 with TRBJ1-3; D remains unclear. Sequences were obtained from peripheral blood. This CDR3 is CASSLRGDTIYF. The CDR3 DNA reads TGTGCCAGCAGCTTACGGGGAGACACCATATATTTT.